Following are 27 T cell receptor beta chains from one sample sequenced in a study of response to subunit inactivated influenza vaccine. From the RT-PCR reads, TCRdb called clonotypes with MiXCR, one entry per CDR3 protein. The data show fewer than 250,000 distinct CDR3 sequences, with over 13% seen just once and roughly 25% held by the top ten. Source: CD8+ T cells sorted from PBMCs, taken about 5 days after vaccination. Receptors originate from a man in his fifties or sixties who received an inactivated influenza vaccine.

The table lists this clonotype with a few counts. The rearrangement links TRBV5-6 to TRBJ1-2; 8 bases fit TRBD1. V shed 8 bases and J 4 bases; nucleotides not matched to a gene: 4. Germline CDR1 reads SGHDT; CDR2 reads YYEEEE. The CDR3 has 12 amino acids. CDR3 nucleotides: TGTGCCAGTAAACAGGGGGGCTATGGCTACACCTTC. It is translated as CASKQGGYGYTF.

CDR3 amino acids: CASSLKEGTEAFF. The CDR3 coding sequence is TGTGCCAGCAGCTTAAAAGAAGGGACTGAAGCTTTCTTT. The rearrangement uses TRBV7-2 and TRBJ1-1; the D is unclear. The CDR3 consists of 13 residues. Trimming cost V 2 bases and J 5 bases, with 9 bases left between them. Germline V CDR1 and CDR2: SGHTA, FQGNSA.

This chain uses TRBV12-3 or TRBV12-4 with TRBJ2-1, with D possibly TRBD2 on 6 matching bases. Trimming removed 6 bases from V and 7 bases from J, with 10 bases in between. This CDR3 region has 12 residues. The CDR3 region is CASRGTGNEQFF. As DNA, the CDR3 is TGTGCCAGCAGGGGGACTGGTAATGAGCAGTTCTTC.

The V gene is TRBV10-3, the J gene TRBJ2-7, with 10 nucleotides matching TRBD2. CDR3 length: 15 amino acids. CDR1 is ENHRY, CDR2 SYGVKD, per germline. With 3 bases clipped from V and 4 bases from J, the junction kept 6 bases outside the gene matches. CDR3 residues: CAISDIAGGGYEQYF. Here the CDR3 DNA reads TGTGCCATCAGTGACATAGCGGGGGGCGGATACGAGCAGTACTTC.

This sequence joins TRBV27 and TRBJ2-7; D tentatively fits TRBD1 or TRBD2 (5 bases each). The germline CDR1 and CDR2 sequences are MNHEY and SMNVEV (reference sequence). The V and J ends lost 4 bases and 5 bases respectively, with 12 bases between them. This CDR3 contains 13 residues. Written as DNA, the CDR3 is TGTGCCAGCAGTTGGGGACCTGACAACGAGCAGTACTTC. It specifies CASSWGPDNEQYF.

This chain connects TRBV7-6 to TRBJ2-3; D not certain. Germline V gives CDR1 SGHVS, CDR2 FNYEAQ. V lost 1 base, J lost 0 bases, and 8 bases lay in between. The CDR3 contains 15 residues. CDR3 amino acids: CASSLGVASTDTQYF. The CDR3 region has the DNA TGTGCCAGCAGCTTAGGGGTAGCTAGCACAGATACGCAGTATTTT.

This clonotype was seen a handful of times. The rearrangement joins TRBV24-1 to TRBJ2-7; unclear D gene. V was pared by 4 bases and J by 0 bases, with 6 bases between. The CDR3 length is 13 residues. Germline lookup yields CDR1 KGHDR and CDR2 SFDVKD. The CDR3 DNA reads TGTGCCACCAGTGAGGCAGTCTCCTACGAGCAGTACTTC. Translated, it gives CATSEAVSYEQYF.

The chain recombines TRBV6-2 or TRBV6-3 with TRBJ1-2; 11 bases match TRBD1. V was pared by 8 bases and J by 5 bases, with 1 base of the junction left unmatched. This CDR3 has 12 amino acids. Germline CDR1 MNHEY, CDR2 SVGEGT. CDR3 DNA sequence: TGTGCCAGCGGACAGGGGGCATATGGCTACACCTTC. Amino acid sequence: CASGQGAYGYTF.

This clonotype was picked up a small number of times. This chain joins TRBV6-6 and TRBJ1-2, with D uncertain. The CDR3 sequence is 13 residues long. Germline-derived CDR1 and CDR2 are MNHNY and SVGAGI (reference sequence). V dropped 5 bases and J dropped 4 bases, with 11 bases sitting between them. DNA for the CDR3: TGTGCCAGCAGTCAAACGTTCAGCTATGGCTACACCTTC. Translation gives CASSQTFSYGYTF.

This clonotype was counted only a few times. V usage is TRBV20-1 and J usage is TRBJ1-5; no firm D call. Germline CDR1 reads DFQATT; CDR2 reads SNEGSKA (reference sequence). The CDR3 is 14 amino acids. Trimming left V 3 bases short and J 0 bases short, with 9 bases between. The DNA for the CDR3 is TGCAGTGCTAGGTCAGAGTATAGCAATCAGCCCCAGCATTTT. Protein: CSARSEYSNQPQHF.

The CDR3 sequence is CAISESSQVSTGELFF. The CDR3 bases are TGTGCCATCAGTGAGTCGAGTCAGGTCTCCACCGGGGAGCTGTTTTTT. V is TRBV10-3 and J is TRBJ2-2; no clear D gene. This CDR3 contains 16 residues. Germline values: CDR1 ENHRY, CDR2 SYGVKD. Trimming took off 0 bases at V and 4 bases at J, with 12 bases between the two ends.

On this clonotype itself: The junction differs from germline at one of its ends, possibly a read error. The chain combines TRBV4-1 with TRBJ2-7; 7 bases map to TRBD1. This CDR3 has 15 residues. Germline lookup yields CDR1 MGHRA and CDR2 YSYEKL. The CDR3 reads CASSRDRQSSYEHYF. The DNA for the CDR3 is TGCGCCAGCAGCCGGGACAGACAAAGCTCCTACGAGCACTACTTC.

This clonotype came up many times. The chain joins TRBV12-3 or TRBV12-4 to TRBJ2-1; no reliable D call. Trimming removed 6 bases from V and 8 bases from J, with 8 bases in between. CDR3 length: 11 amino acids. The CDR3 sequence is CASSPRDEQFF. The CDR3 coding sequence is TGTGCCAGCAGCCCCCGGGATGAGCAGTTCTTC.

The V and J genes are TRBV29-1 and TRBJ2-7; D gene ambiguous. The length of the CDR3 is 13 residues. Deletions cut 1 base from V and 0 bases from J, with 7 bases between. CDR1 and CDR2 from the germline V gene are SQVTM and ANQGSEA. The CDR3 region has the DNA TGCAGCGTTGAAGTCCAGGACTCCTACGAGCAGTACTTC. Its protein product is CSVEVQDSYEQYF.

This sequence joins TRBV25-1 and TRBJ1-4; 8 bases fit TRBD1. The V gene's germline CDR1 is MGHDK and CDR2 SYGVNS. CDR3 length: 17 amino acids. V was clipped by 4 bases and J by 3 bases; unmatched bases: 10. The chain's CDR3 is CASSGAGQGAANEKLFF. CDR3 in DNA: TGTGCCAGCAGTGGAGCCGGACAGGGCGCGGCTAATGAAAAACTGTTTTTT.

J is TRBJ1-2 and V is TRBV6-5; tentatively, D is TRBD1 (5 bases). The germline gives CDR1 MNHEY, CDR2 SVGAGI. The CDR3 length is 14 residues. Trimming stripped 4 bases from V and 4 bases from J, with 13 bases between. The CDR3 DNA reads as TGTGCCAGCAGTTGGTTTGGCGGGGCCTATGGCTACACCTTC. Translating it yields CASSWFGGAYGYTF.

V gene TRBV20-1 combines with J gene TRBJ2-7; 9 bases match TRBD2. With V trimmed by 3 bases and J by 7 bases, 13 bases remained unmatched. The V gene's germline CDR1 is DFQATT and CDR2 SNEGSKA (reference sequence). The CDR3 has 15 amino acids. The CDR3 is CSASPPSGGLKEQYF. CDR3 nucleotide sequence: TGCAGTGCTAGCCCTCCGAGCGGGGGGCTGAAAGAGCAGTACTTC.

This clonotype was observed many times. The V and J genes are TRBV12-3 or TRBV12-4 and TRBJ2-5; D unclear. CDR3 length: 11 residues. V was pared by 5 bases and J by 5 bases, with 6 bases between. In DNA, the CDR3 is TGTGCCAGCAGTCCCGGGGAGACCCAGTACTTC. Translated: CASSPGETQYF.

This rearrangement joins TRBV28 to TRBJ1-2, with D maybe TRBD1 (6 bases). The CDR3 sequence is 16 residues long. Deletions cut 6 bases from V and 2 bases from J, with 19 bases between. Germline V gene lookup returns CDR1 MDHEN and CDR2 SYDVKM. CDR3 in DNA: TGTGCCAGCAGCCCAGGGGCAGGCCACCTAAACTATGGCTACACCTTC. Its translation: CASSPGAGHLNYGYTF.

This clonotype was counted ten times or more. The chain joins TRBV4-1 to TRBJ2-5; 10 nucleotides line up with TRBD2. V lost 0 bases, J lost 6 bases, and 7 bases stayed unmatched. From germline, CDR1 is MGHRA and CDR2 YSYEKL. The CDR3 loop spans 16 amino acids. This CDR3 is CASSQEERGGWKTQYF. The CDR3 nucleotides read TGCGCCAGCAGCCAAGAGGAGCGGGGGGGCTGGAAGACCCAGTACTTC.

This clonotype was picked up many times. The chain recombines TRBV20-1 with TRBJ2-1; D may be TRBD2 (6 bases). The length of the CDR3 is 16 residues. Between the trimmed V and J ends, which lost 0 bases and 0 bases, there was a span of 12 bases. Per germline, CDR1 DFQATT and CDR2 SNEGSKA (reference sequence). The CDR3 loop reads CSAREVGGPSYNEQFF. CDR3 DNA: TGCAGTGCTAGAGAGGTGGGGGGTCCCTCCTACAATGAGCAGTTCTTC.

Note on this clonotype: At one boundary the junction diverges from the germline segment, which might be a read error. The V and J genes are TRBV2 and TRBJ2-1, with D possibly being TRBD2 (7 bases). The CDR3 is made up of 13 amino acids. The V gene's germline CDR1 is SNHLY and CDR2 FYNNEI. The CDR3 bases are TGTGCCAGCAGCGTGGGGGGGCTGAGTGAGCAGTTTTTC. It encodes CASSVGGLSEQFF.

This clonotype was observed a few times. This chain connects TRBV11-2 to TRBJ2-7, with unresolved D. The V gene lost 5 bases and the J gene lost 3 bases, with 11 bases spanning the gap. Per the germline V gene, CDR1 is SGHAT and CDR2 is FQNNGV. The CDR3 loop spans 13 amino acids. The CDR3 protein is CASSTNLNYEQYF. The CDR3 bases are TGTGCCAGCAGCACAAACCTAAACTACGAGCAGTACTTC. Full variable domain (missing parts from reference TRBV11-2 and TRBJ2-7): EAGVAQSPRYKIIEKRQSVAFWCNPISGHATLYWYQQILGQGPKLLIQFQNNGVVDDSQLPKDRFSAERLKGVDSTLKIQPAKLEDSAVYLCASSTNLNYEQYFGPGTRLTVT.

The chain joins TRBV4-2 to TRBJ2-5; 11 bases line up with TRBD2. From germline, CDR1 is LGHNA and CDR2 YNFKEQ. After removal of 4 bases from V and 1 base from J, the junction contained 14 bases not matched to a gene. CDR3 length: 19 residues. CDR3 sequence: CASSPGILAGDGGQETQYF. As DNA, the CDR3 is TGTGCCAGCAGCCCGGGGATACTAGCGGGGGACGGAGGCCAAGAGACCCAGTACTTC.

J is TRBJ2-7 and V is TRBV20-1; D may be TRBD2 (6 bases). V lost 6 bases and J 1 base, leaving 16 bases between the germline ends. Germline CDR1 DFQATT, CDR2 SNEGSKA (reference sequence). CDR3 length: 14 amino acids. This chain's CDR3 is CSAPSRERSYEQYF. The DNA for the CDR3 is TGCAGTGCCCCGTCCCGGGAGAGATCCTACGAGCAGTACTTC.

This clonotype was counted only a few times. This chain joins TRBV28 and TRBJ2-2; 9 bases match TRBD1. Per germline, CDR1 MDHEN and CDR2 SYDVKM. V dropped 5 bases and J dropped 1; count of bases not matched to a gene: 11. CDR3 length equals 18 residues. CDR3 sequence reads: CASSGRTATGGNTGELFF. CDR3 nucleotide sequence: TGTGCCAGCAGTGGACGAACGGCGACAGGGGGGAACACCGGGGAGCTGTTTTTT.

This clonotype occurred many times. The CDR3 is CASSLGLAGGRETQYF. Here the CDR3 DNA reads TGTGCCAGCAGTTTGGGACTAGCGGGTGGAAGAGAGACCCAGTACTTC. The rearrangement joins TRBV12-3 or TRBV12-4 to TRBJ2-5; 12 bases are shared with TRBD2. V lost 3 bases to trimming and J lost 4 bases; unmatched junction nucleotides: 6. CDR3 length: 16 amino acids.